This T cell receptor beta chain was recorded in a study of blood T cells in healthy people across ages. This CDR3 has 15 amino acids. Germline V gene sequence: CDR1 SGHDN, CDR2 FVKESK. About this clonotype itself: A much larger clonotype is one base distant, so this may be a read error.

Primed by a sample-barcoded 5' primer and a J-beta primer mix, a second PCR proceeded for 7 to 11 cycles. TCRdb re-called the 5' RACE reads with MiXCR, one entry per CDR3 protein. The table has hundreds of thousands of distinct CDR3 sequences, about 30% seen once; the top ten hold about a sixth. The sample comprised blood. This TCR came from an elderly woman in good health. This chain links TRBV14 with TRBJ2-3, with D possibly matching TRBD2 (5 bases). CDR3: CASKGSRSSIDTQYF. The CDR3, as DNA: TGTGCCAGCAAGGGTAGCAGATCTAGCATAGATACGCAGTATTTT.